Presented here are 17 T cell receptor beta chains from one specimen sequenced in a study of CD8+CD57+ T cells in acquired aplastic anemia. CD8+CD57+ cell expansion, shown by flow cytometry, had occurred in the patients selected for sequencing. Genomic DNA provided the template from which TCR beta VDJ and CDR3 profiles were obtained. TCRdb re-called the reads through MiXCR, storing one row per CDR3 protein. The sample lists 180,000 or so distinct CDR3 sequences; over 40% were seen once. Sequenced input: sorted CD4+, CD8+, or CD8+CD57+ T cells (not recorded which) from PBMCs. The origin of the receptors is a human donor with aplastic anemia.

This clonotype was seen repeatedly, ten times or more. V gene TRBV3-1 combines with J gene TRBJ1-6; a possible D gene is TRBD1 (6 bases). CDR1 and CDR2 (germline): LGHDT, YNNKEL (reference sequence). The CDR3 is 14 amino acids. V was clipped by 6 bases and J by 9 bases, with 15 bases between them. CDR3 sequence (DNA): TGTGCCAGCAGTCCACAGGGATGGAGTTCACCCCTCCACTTT. This translates into CASSPQGWSSPLHF.

The chain combines TRBV24-1 with TRBJ1-1, with D unclear. V lost 2 bases and J lost 3, with 18 bases in between. The CDR3 is 17 residues long. Per germline, CDR1 KGHDR and CDR2 SFDVKD. CDR3 amino acids: CATSDSTGLKRDTEAFF. The CDR3 DNA reads TGTGCCACCAGTGATTCGACTGGATTAAAAAGGGACACTGAAGCTTTCTTT.

This chain joins TRBV3-1 and TRBJ2-6; 11 bases map to TRBD2. This CDR3 contains 19 residues. The V gene's germline CDR1 is LGHDT and CDR2 YNNKEL (reference sequence). After removal of 1 base from V and 0 bases from J, the junction contained 5 bases not matched to a gene. Here the CDR3 reads CASSQVLLAGGSGANVLTF. CDR3 bases: TGTGCCAGCAGCCAAGTGCTCCTAGCGGGAGGCTCTGGGGCCAACGTCCTGACTTTC.

The genes are TRBV10-3 and TRBJ1-6, with a possible D match to TRBD1 (6 bases). Germline V gene lookup returns CDR1 ENHRY and CDR2 SYGVKD. The CDR3 has 14 amino acids. This chain's CDR3 is CATGVGGAGSPLHF. DNA of the CDR3: TGTGCGACCGGGGTGGGGGGCGCGGGGTCACCCCTCCACTTT.

The chain is built from TRBV27 and TRBJ1-6; 10 bases match TRBD1. Looked up from germline, CDR1 is MNHEY and CDR2 is SMNVEV (reference sequence). CDR3 length: 14 residues. With 6 bases clipped from V and 10 bases from J, the junction kept 6 bases outside the gene matches. The CDR3 loop is CASSWTGGGSPLHF. DNA for the CDR3: TGTGCCAGCAGCTGGACAGGGGGAGGCTCACCCCTCCACTTT.

This clonotype was detected ten times or more. The gene calls are TRBV10-3 and TRBJ1-1, with a tentative D call TRBD1 (6 bases). CDR3 length equals 15 residues. Germline-derived CDR1 and CDR2 are ENHRY and SYGVKD. Trimming stripped 3 bases from V and 0 bases from J, with 11 bases between. CDR3 DNA: TGTGCCATCAGTGAACGGACAGAAATGAACACTGAAGCTTTCTTT. Its translation: CAISERTEMNTEAFF.

V and J are TRBV7-8 and TRBJ2-7, with 13 bases lining up with TRBD2. The CDR3 sequence is 18 residues long. The J segment lost 0 bases and the V segment lost 5 bases, leaving 10 bases of the junction unmatched. Germline V gives CDR1 SGHVS, CDR2 FQNEAQ. Written as DNA, the CDR3 is TGTGCCAGCAGCAAGGGACTAGCGGGAACCGCGGGCTCCTACGAGCAGTACTTC. Protein product: CASSKGLAGTAGSYEQYF.

This clonotype was picked up many times. This chain joins TRBV27 and TRBJ2-7; TRBD2 might be the D (7 bases). Germline V lookup: CDR1 MNHEY, CDR2 SMNVEV (reference sequence). CDR3 size: 15 residues. V shed 6 bases and J shed 2 bases, with 17 bases lying between them. The DNA for the CDR3 is TGTGCCAGCAGAGCTCGTGGGGGGGGCACCTACGAGCAGTACTTC. This codes for CASRARGGGTYEQYF.

The rearrangement joins TRBV7-3 to TRBJ1-1, with 10 positions matching TRBD1. The CDR3 has 13 amino acids. V was clipped by 7 bases and J by 11 bases; unmatched bases: 10. From germline, CDR1 is SGHTA and CDR2 FQGTGA. CDR3 nucleotides: TGTGCCAGCAAACCGGGACAGGGGCCGGGGGCTTTCTTT. It specifies CASKPGQGPGAFF.

This sequence joins TRBV20-1 and TRBJ2-5; 10 bases agree with TRBD1. From germline, CDR1 is DFQATT and CDR2 SNEGSKA (reference sequence). J was trimmed by 1 base and V by 3 bases; bases with no gene match: 2. The CDR3 is 14 residues long. CDR3 nucleotides: TGCAGTGCTAGGAGGGACAGGGGCCAAGAGACCCAGTACTTC. Translation: CSARRDRGQETQYF.

The genes are TRBV7-2 and TRBJ2-5; no firm D call. The CDR3 length is 14 residues. Germline-derived CDR1 and CDR2 are SGHTA and FQGNSA. V shed 3 bases and J shed 5 bases, with 13 bases lying between them. The CDR3 is CASSFTRGSETQYF. CDR3 nucleotides: TGTGCCAGCAGCTTCACGAGAGGCTCTGAGACCCAGTACTTC.

This clonotype was seen many times. V usage is TRBV20-1 and J usage is TRBJ1-2, with 9 positions matching TRBD1. Trimming removed 4 bases from V and 4 bases from J; junction bases left unmatched: 7. The CDR3 consists of 14 residues. Germline CDR1 reads DFQATT; CDR2 reads SNEGSKA (reference sequence). The CDR3: CSAKPMTGGYGYTF. The CDR3 nucleotides read TGCAGTGCTAAACCGATGACAGGGGGCTATGGCTACACCTTC.

The CDR3 loop reads CASSHVDRSYEQYF. In DNA, the CDR3 is TGCGCCAGCAGCCATGTAGACAGGTCCTACGAGCAGTACTTC. V gene TRBV4-1 combines with J gene TRBJ2-7, with D perhaps matching TRBD1 (6 bases). Looked up from germline, CDR1 is MGHRA and CDR2 is YSYEKL. V was cut by 3 bases and J by 1 base, with 10 bases left in between. This CDR3 is built from 14 residues.

For the CDR3, the DNA is TGCAGCGTTGAAGGGTTTGTCGCTGGGGTTGACTATGGCTACACCTTC. Amino acid sequence: CSVEGFVAGVDYGYTF. The J gene is TRBJ1-2, the V gene TRBV29-1; no definite D call. This CDR3 is 16 amino acids long. Germline CDR1 and CDR2: SQVTM and ANQGSEA. V lost 1 base and J lost 3, with 18 bases in between.

This chain joins TRBV12-3 or TRBV12-4 and TRBJ2-7; 11 nucleotides agree with TRBD2. The junction had 4 bases not matched to a gene; V was cut back by 0 bases and J by 3 bases. The CDR3 length is 16 residues. In DNA, the CDR3 is TGTGCCAGCAGTTTAGCGCTACTAGCGGGAGTCTACGAGCAGTACTTC. It translates to CASSLALLAGVYEQYF.

This clonotype was seen at least ten times. The chain uses TRBV5-5 and TRBJ1-2; no firm D call. Trimming removed 3 bases at V and 3 bases at J, with 12 bases between. This CDR3 comprises 14 residues. The V gene's germline CDR1 is SGHKS and CDR2 YYEKEE (reference sequence). The CDR3 region is CASSSEVGHYGYTF. The CDR3 DNA reads as TGTGCCAGCAGCTCCGAAGTAGGCCACTATGGCTACACCTTC.

This clonotype was counted ten times or more. In this CDR3 the conserved last residue, phenylalanine or tryptophan, is missing, so a read error is likely. This rearrangement joins TRBV7-8 to TRBJ1-3; D possibly corresponds to TRBD1 (5 bases). The germline gives CDR1 SGHVS, CDR2 FQNEAQ. Between the trimmed V and J ends, which lost 5 bases and 4 bases, there was a span of 12 bases. The CDR3 is 14 residues long. The CDR3 reads CASSTRETGNTIYL. The DNA of the CDR3 is TGTGCCAGCAGCACCAGGGAAACCGGAAACACCATATATCTT.